Listed here is a single TCR beta chain. Its target is unknown. The data derive from a study of T cell responses to AZD1222 COVID-19 vaccine. Clones were read by immunoSEQ multiplex PCR, and TCRdb kept only the in-frame ones, dropping some. The data hold over 120,000 clones, with just under 95% observed a single time. Broader study findings: The breadth and depth of Spike-specific TCRs increased once two AZD1222 doses had been given. Baseline antibody screening turned up just a handful of seropositive AZD1222 recipients.

Germline V gives CDR1 SGHRS, CDR2 YFSETQ. The CDR3 is 14 amino acids. V dropped 1 base and J dropped 1 base, with 8 bases sitting between them. Sequenced material: peripheral blood, taken on day 0 of AZD1222 vaccination. The chain uses TRBV5-1 and TRBJ2-5; D call uncertain. This receptor was identified in an adult in good health. This CDR3 is CASSLNELQETQYF. In nucleotides, the CDR3 is TGCGCCAGCAGCTTGAATGAGCTCCAAGAGACCCAGTACTTC.